Listed here are 28 T cell receptor beta chains from one sample, sequenced in a study of T cells in Graves' hyperthyroidism and ophthalmopathy. Template material for amplifying TCR beta CDR3 regions consisted of RNA transcripts. The HTBI primer set was used in a first-round RT-PCR of the TCR CDR3. TCRdb fed the multiplex PCR reads into MiXCR, producing one record per CDR3 protein. The sample has over 400,000 distinct CDR3 sequences; around 15% are singletons. The sequencing sample was made of blood. All receptors derive from a man in his late teens or twenties with Graves' ophthalmopathy.

J is TRBJ2-3 and V is TRBV6-2 or TRBV6-3, with 10 nucleotides matching TRBD2. CDR3 length: 16 residues. V dropped 0 bases and J dropped 4; count of bases not matched to a gene: 4. Per the germline V gene, CDR1 is MNHEY and CDR2 is SVGEGT. CDR3 nucleotide sequence: TGTGCCAGCAGTTACTCGACCAGCGGGGGGGCAGATACGCAGTATTTT. This encodes CASSYSTSGGADTQYF.

The sample holds a few counts of this clonotype. The chain recombines TRBV24-1 with TRBJ2-1; 8 bases line up with TRBD2. The germline gives CDR1 KGHDR, CDR2 SFDVKD. The CDR3 has 17 residues. V was clipped by 2 bases and J by 5 bases; unmatched bases: 10. The CDR3 DNA reads TGTGCCACCAGTGATTCCGTCATAGCGGGATTTAACAATGAGCAGTTCTTC. Residues: CATSDSVIAGFNNEQFF.

This clonotype was found a few times. The genes are TRBV5-1 and TRBJ2-1; 7 bases agree with TRBD2. CDR1 SGHRS and CDR2 YFSETQ come from the germline V gene. The J segment lost 5 bases and the V segment lost 2 bases, leaving 4 bases of the junction unmatched. The CDR3 totals 14 residues. This CDR3 reads CASSFGGSNNEQFF. DNA of the CDR3: TGCGCCAGCAGCTTCGGCGGGAGCAACAATGAGCAGTTCTTC. Complete variable domain (other parts from reference TRBV5-1 and TRBJ2-1): KAGVTQTPRYLIKTRGQQVTLSCSPISGHRSVSWYQQTPGQGLQFLFEYFSETQRNKGNFPGRFSGRQFSNSRSEMNVSTLELGDSALYLCASSFGGSNNEQFFGPGTRLTVL.

Many counts were recorded for this clonotype. This chain connects TRBV7-9 to TRBJ2-3; no reliable D call. This CDR3 is built from 13 residues. From germline, CDR1 is SEHNR and CDR2 FQNEAQ (reference sequence). The V and J ends lost 4 bases and 5 bases respectively, with 10 bases between them. CDR3 residues: CASSSPPGDTQYF. The CDR3 DNA reads TGTGCCAGCAGCTCGCCTCCGGGAGATACGCAGTATTTT.

This clonotype was detected a few times. The chain joins TRBV5-5 to TRBJ1-5; TRBD1 is a possible D gene (5 bases). This CDR3 spans 16 amino acids. The germline CDR1 and CDR2 sequences are SGHKS and YYEKEE (reference sequence). Trimming cost V 2 bases and J 0 bases, with 12 bases left between them. The CDR3 sequence: CASSFLPGFSNQPQHF. The CDR3 bases are TGTGCCAGCAGCTTCCTTCCAGGGTTTAGCAATCAGCCCCAGCATTTT.

The table lists this clonotype with a count of one. The V gene is TRBV12-3 or TRBV12-4, the J gene TRBJ2-2; perhaps TRBD1 as D (6 bases). This CDR3 has 17 residues. V gave up 2 bases and J gave up 0 bases, with 13 bases separating them. CDR3 residues: CASSLKPQGTNTGELFF. In DNA form, the CDR3 reads TGTGCCAGCAGTTTAAAGCCGCAGGGGACGAACACCGGGGAGCTGTTTTTT.

This clonotype was observed at least ten times. The chain carries TRBV6-2 or TRBV6-3 and TRBJ2-1; TRBD2 aligns across 13 bases. The V gene end was trimmed by 5 bases and the J gene end by 5 bases; junction bases not matched to a gene: 3. The germline gives CDR1 MNHEY, CDR2 SVGEGT. This CDR3 spans 15 amino acids. The CDR3 is CASSAGLAGHNEQFF. CDR3 DNA: TGTGCCAGCAGTGCGGGACTAGCGGGGCACAATGAGCAGTTCTTC.

This clonotype has ten or more counts. CDR3: CASRGHEAGAFF. CDR3 nucleotide sequence: TGCGCCAGCAGGGGACACGAGGCTGGAGCTTTCTTT. This chain uses TRBV10-2 with TRBJ1-1, with D possibly matching TRBD1 (6 bases). The V end lost 6 bases, the J end lost 10 bases, and 15 bases lay between the germline ends. This CDR3 is 12 amino acids long. Germline V gene lookup returns CDR1 WSHSY and CDR2 SAAADI.

This rearrangement joins TRBV19 to TRBJ2-7; 8 bases align to TRBD1. Trimming at V came to 2 bases and at J to 4 bases, leaving 4 bases not matched to a gene. There are 14 residues in the CDR3. The germline CDR1 and CDR2 sequences are LNHDA and SQIVND (reference sequence). CDR3 region: CASSIQGARYEQYF. CDR3 bases: TGTGCCAGTAGTATACAGGGGGCGCGGTACGAGCAGTACTTC.

This clonotype was picked up many times. The V call is TRBV6-1, the J call TRBJ2-7, with 7 bases that match TRBD1. Germline V gene lookup returns CDR1 MNHNS and CDR2 SASEGT. CDR3 length: 16 residues. The V segment lost 6 bases and the J segment 1 base; nucleotides outside the gene matches: 12. CDR3 bases: TGTGCCAGCAGGAACAAGGGTTGGGGACAGTCCTACGAGCAGTACTTC. Translated: CASRNKGWGQSYEQYF.

In this sample, this clonotype turned up many times. A much larger clone sits a single nucleotide away, making a read error possible. This chain connects TRBV3-1 to TRBJ1-1, with a possible D match to TRBD1 (6 bases). The CDR3 contains 12 residues. Germline CDR1 and CDR2: LGHDT and YNNKEL (reference sequence). The CDR3 sequence: CVSSARGAGAFF. For the CDR3, the DNA is TGTGTCAGCAGTGCCAGGGGAGCGGGAGCTTTCTTT.

To note about this clonotype: A much larger clone differs from this one at a single base, so this may be a read error. V is TRBV6-2 or TRBV6-3 and J is TRBJ1-4, with TRBD1 as a possible D gene (6 bases). CDR1 is MNHEY, CDR2 SVGEGT, per germline. This CDR3 spans 12 amino acids. CDR3 sequence: CASSHDRQNLFF. CDR3 bases: TGTGCCAGCAGTCACGACAGGCAAAACCTGTTTTTT.

CDR3 sequence: CASSLLGLAEDTQYF. As DNA, the CDR3 is TGTGCCAGCAGTTTATTGGGACTAGCGGAAGATACGCAGTATTTT. This rearrangement joins TRBV28 to TRBJ2-3; 11 bases agree with TRBD2. CDR1 is MDHEN and CDR2 is SYDVKM in the germline V gene. The length of the CDR3 is 15 residues. After removal of 1 base from V and 5 bases from J, the junction contained 2 bases not matched to a gene.

This clonotype was counted many times. V and J are TRBV18 and TRBJ1-2; possible D gene TRBD1, 6 bases. The CDR3 consists of 16 residues. Germline-derived CDR1 and CDR2 are KGHSH and LQKENI. Deletions cut 10 bases from V and 1 base from J, with 22 bases between. The CDR3 loop is CATTRDTDPYNYGYTF. In DNA form, the CDR3 reads TGTGCCACCACCCGGGACACCGATCCATATAACTATGGCTACACCTTC.

This clonotype came up a few times. The gene calls are TRBV19 and TRBJ2-3; 10 nucleotides agree with TRBD2. The V segment lost 5 bases and the J segment 0 bases; nucleotides outside the gene matches: 5. The CDR3 is made up of 16 amino acids. Looked up from germline, CDR1 is LNHDA and CDR2 is SQIVND (reference sequence). Here the CDR3 reads CASSPALAGSTDTQYF. As DNA, the CDR3 is TGTGCCAGTAGTCCAGCACTAGCGGGGAGCACAGATACGCAGTATTTT.

The chain links TRBV13 to TRBJ2-7, with TRBD1 matching 12 bases. The trim removed 5 bases at V and 6 bases at J, leaving 8 bases unmatched. Germline V gene sequence: CDR1 PRHDT, CDR2 FYEKMQ (reference sequence). The CDR3 is 15 amino acids. This CDR3 is CASSPFGTGGLEQYF. The CDR3 nucleotides are TGTGCCAGCAGCCCCTTCGGGACAGGGGGCCTCGAGCAGTACTTC.

This clonotype has at least ten counts. V gene TRBV20-1 combines with J gene TRBJ1-6, with 7 bases aligning to TRBD1. The V gene end was trimmed by 6 bases and the J gene end by 0 bases; junction bases not matched to a gene: 5. This CDR3 has 15 residues. Per germline, CDR1 DFQATT and CDR2 SNEGSKA (reference sequence). CDR3 amino acids: CSALRGSSYNSPLHF. CDR3 DNA: TGCAGTGCGCTCAGGGGGAGCTCCTATAATTCACCCCTCCACTTT.

This clonotype was detected ten times or more. V usage is TRBV27 and J usage is TRBJ2-1; D possibly corresponds to TRBD2 (5 bases). Germline loops: CDR1 MNHEY, CDR2 SMNVEV (reference sequence). The V end was cut by 3 bases, the J end by 0 bases, with 12 bases between. The CDR3 runs 16 residues. The CDR3 region is CASSFEGVLSYNEQFF. The CDR3 DNA is TGTGCCAGCAGTTTTGAGGGAGTCCTCTCCTACAATGAGCAGTTCTTC.

This clonotype was observed a few times. The chain joins TRBV10-1 to TRBJ2-7; no clear D. Trimming took off 7 bases at V and 1 base at J, with 11 bases between the two ends. This CDR3 region has 13 residues. CDR1 is WNHNN, CDR2 SYGVQD, per germline (reference sequence). In DNA form, the CDR3 reads TGCGCCAGCATGTCGGCCGGATCCTACGAGCAGTACTTC. It encodes CASMSAGSYEQYF.

Note on this clonotype: The junction departs from the called germline gene at one end, perhaps through a read error. The chain employs TRBV7-7 and TRBJ1-2; D gene uncertain. Germline loops: CDR1 SSHAT, CDR2 FNYEAQ (reference sequence). The CDR3 has 15 amino acids. The CDR3 DNA follows: TGTGCTAGCAGCAACTATTGGAGTATTAACTATGGCTACACCTTC. It translates to CASSNYWSINYGYTF.

The gene calls are TRBV4-1 and TRBJ1-1; the D gene is possibly TRBD1 (5 bases). V lost 3 bases and J lost 1, with 15 bases in between. Germline V gene lookup returns CDR1 MGHRA and CDR2 YSYEKL. This CDR3 is 16 amino acids long. The DNA of the CDR3 is TGCGCCAGCAGCCACGGGCCAGGACATTCGAACACTGAAGCTTTCTTT. Translating it yields CASSHGPGHSNTEAFF.

The table lists this clonotype with a few counts. The V and J genes are TRBV5-6 and TRBJ2-3; D is possibly TRBD1 (6 bases). The CDR3 sequence is 16 residues long. Deletions cut 0 bases from V and 2 bases from J, with 13 bases between. Germline V gene data show CDR1 as SGHDT and CDR2 as YYEEEE. Written as DNA, the CDR3 is TGTGCCAGCAGCTTGGGGATACAGGGAAACACAGATACGCAGTATTTT. It specifies CASSLGIQGNTDTQYF.

This clonotype was detected a few times. The chain recombines TRBV6-1 with TRBJ2-5; TRBD1 agrees at 8 bases. Looked up from germline, CDR1 is MNHNS and CDR2 is SASEGT. This CDR3 is built from 13 residues. V gave up 4 bases and J gave up 5 bases; unmatched junction bases: 3. The CDR3 here is CASSVDRAETQYF. DNA for the CDR3: TGTGCCAGCAGTGTGGACAGGGCCGAGACCCAGTACTTC.

This clonotype was counted only a few times. This may come from a read error, since a much larger clone is one base off. Since the CDR3 does not end with the conserved phenylalanine or tryptophan, this likely comes from a read error. The chain recombines TRBV7-8 with TRBJ2-6; TRBD2 is a possible D gene (6 bases). Deletions cut 7 bases from V and 0 bases from J, with 19 bases between. The CDR3 length is 18 residues. Germline values: CDR1 SGHVS, CDR2 FQNEAQ. The CDR3 reads CASTPWAGYSSGANVLTL. For the CDR3, the DNA is TGTGCCAGCACCCCTTGGGCGGGGTACAGCTCTGGGGCCAACGTCCTGACTCTC.

This clonotype was detected ten times or more. The gene calls are TRBV7-2 and TRBJ2-3; possibly TRBD2 for D (6 bases). V lost 0 bases, J lost 8 bases, and 6 bases lay in between. CDR3 length: 12 amino acids. Germline values: CDR1 SGHTA, CDR2 FQGNSA. The CDR3 coding sequence is TGTGCCAGCAGCTTAGCGGGAGGTACGCAGTATTTT. It specifies CASSLAGGTQYF.

V usage is TRBV10-3 and J usage is TRBJ1-2; 9 bases align to TRBD1. The CDR3 consists of 12 residues. Losses at the gene ends were 11 bases for V and 6 bases for J; bases not matched to a gene: 7. Looked up from germline, CDR1 is ENHRY and CDR2 is SYGVKD. CDR3 in amino acids: CADKGQGNGYTF. DNA of the CDR3: TGTGCCGACAAGGGACAGGGTAATGGCTACACCTTC.

This clonotype was picked up many times. The chain couples TRBV5-1 to TRBJ2-1; 9 bases line up with TRBD1. This CDR3 has 13 residues. Germline trimming cut 5 bases from V and 7 bases from J; bases unmatched to any gene: 4. CDR1 SGHRS and CDR2 YFSETQ come from the germline V gene. CDR3: CASSWGQGNEQFF. In DNA, the CDR3 is TGCGCCAGCAGTTGGGGACAGGGAAATGAGCAGTTCTTC.

This clonotype has at least ten counts. The V call is TRBV5-1, the J call TRBJ1-5, with D possibly TRBD1 on 6 matching bases. The germline V gene has CDR1 SGHRS and CDR2 YFSETQ. The CDR3 extends over 12 amino acids. V lost 7 bases and J lost 7, with 12 bases in between. CDR3 sequence: CASGGVEQPQHF. The CDR3 coding sequence is TGCGCCAGCGGGGGCGTCGAACAGCCCCAGCATTTT.